This T cell receptor (beta chain) was sequenced during a study of long-term antiretroviral therapy in people with HIV. Broader study findings: Sampling of blood ran from the mid-2000s to the late 2010s, and older ART regimens were possibly in use.

Trimming cost V 7 bases and J 1 base, with 7 bases left between them. Germline values: CDR1 SQVTM, CDR2 ANQGSEA. The CDR3 consists of 11 residues. Comment on this clone: What it binds is unknown.

Researchers report immunoSEQ v3.0 was run at survey level. Libraries were prepared by immunoSEQ multiplex PCR; TCRdb keeps only in-frame clonotypes and omits some of them. This sample has about 40,000 clones, with approximately 85% found just once. This material consisted of unsorted PBMCs, taken 3.1 years after starting antiretroviral therapy. The chain combines TRBV29-1 with TRBJ1-1; no reliable D call. This clonotype originated in a woman between 50 and 59 years old with HIV. CDR3 nucleotides: TGCAGCGGCGTAGGGAACACTGAAGCTTTCTTT. It codes for CSGVGNTEAFF.